Detailed here is one TCR beta chain. The target antigen is unknown. Blood replicates held 0.5 ug DNA, tumor or normal breast around 1.5 ug, two each. TCRdb keeps only in-frame clones here, not all; method: immunoSEQ multiplex PCR. The sample consists of fewer than 30,000 clones, about 59% of them appearing once. The sample originates from a study of early stage breast cancer tumors. Study-level results: Commonly generated sequences made up most enriched TCRB sequences shared between patients. Comparing each tissue with blood distinguished tumor from normal in most of the 16 patients.

V shed 5 bases and J shed 3 bases, with 17 bases lying between them. Germline CDR1 and CDR2: SGHAT and FQNNGV. This CDR3 comprises 15 residues. The receptor's source is a person aged 45 to 60 with breast cancer. The chain is built from TRBV11-2 and TRBJ2-7; the D gene is possibly TRBD1 (6 bases). The sample consisted of breast tumor tissue. CDR3 sequence reads: CASSPPGWGLYEQYF. The CDR3 nucleotides read TGTGCCAGCAGCCCCCCGGGGTGGGGGCTCTACGAGCAGTACTTC. Together with reference TRBV11-2 and TRBJ2-7, the CDR3 gives the full variable domain: EAGVAQSPRYKIIEKRQSVAFWCNPISGHATLYWYQQILGQGPKLLIQFQNNGVVDDSQLPKDRFSAERLKGVDSTLKIQPAKLEDSAVYLCASSPPGWGLYEQYFGPGTRLTVT.